This TCR beta chain was retrieved from a study of immune evolution from preneoplasia to lung adenocarcinoma. Produced via immunoSEQ multiplex PCR; TCRdb's table is partial and in-frame only. Of just under 2,500 clones listed, approximately 85% are singletons. CDR1 and CDR2 from the germline V gene are MNHEY and SMNVEV (reference sequence). V lost 3 bases, J lost 11 bases, and 9 bases stayed unmatched. The CDR3 has 13 amino acids. Each case's diagnosis was confirmed by two pathologists on H&E. The rearrangement joins TRBV27 to TRBJ1-1; 7 bases are a match to TRBD1. Sequencing was performed on FFPE normal lung tissue adjacent to the tumor. The receptor was isolated from a person aged 45 to 60 with lung adenocarcinoma. The CDR3, as DNA: TGTGCCAGCAGTTTGGGGACAGCTAGAAGGGCTTTCTTT. Protein: CASSLGTARRAFF.